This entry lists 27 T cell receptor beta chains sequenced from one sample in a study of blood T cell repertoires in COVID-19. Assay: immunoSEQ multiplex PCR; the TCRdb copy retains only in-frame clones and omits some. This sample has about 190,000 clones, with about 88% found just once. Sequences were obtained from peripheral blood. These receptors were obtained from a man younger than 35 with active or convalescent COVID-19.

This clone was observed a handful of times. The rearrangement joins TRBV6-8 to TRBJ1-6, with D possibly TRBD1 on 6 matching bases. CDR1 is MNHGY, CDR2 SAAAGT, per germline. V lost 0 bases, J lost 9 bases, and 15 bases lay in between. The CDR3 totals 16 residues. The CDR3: CASSYSIGGAGSPLHF. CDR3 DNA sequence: TGTGCCAGCAGTTACTCTATTGGGGGCGCCGGTTCACCCCTCCACTTT.

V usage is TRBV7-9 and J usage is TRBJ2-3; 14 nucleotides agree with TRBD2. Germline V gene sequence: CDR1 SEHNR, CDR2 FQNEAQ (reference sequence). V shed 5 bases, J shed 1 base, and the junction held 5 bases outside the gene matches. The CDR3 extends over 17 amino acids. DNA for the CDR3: TGTGCCAGCAGCGCCGGACTAGCGGGAGGAGGCACAGATACGCAGTATTTT. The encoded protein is CASSAGLAGGGTDTQYF.

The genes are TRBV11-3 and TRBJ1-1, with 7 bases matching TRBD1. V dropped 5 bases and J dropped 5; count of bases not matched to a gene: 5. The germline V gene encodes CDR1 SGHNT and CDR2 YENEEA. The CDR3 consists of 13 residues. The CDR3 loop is CASSPTGRTEAFF. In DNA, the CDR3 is TGTGCCAGCAGCCCGACAGGGCGGACTGAAGCTTTCTTT.

CDR3: CASSLVRGNYEQYF. Written as DNA, the CDR3 is TGTGCCAGCAGCTTGGTTAGAGGGAACTACGAGCAGTACTTC. This chain uses TRBV11-2 with TRBJ2-7; D perhaps matches TRBD2 (5 bases). The V gene's germline CDR1 is SGHAT and CDR2 FQNNGV. V dropped 3 bases and J dropped 3 bases, with 12 bases sitting between them. The CDR3 loop spans 14 amino acids.

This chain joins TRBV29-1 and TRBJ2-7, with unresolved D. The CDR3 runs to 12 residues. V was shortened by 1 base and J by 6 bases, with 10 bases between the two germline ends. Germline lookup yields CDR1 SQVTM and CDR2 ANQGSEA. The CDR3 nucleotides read TGCAGCGTTGAAGTTCCAACCGGCGAGCAGTACTTC. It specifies CSVEVPTGEQYF.

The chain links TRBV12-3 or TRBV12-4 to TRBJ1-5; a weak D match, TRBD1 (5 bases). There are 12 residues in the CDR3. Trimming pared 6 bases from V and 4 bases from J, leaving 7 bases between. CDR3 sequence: CASRQANQPQHF. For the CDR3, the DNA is TGTGCCAGCAGACAGGCGAATCAGCCCCAGCATTTT.

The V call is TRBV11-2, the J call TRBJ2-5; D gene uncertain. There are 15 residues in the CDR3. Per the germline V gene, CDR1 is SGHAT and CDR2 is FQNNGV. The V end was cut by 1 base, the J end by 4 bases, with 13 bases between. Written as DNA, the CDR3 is TGTGCCAGCAGCTTAGGGGCAGGTCGGCGAGAGACCCAGTACTTC. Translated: CASSLGAGRRETQYF.

DNA for the CDR3: TGTGCCAGCAGCCCAGGACAGGGGGCAGGCGGGGAGCTGTTTTTT. Protein product: CASSPGQGAGGELFF. V gene TRBV7-3 combines with J gene TRBJ2-2, with 11 nucleotides matching TRBD1. Germline lookup yields CDR1 SGHTA and CDR2 FQGTGA. CDR3 length: 15 amino acids. The trim removed 5 bases at V and 7 bases at J, leaving 6 bases unmatched.

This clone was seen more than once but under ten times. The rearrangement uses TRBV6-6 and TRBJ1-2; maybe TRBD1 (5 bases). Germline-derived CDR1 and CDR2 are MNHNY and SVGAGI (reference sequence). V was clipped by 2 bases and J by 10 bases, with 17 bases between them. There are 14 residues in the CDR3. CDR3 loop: CASSYGGATGSYTF. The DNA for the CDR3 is TGTGCCAGCAGTTACGGTGGGGCTACTGGTTCCTACACCTTC.

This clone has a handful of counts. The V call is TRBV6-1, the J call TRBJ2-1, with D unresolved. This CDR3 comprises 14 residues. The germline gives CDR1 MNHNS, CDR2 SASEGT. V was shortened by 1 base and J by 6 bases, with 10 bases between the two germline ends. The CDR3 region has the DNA TGTGCCAGCAGTGAAGAATACTCCACCAATGAGCAGTTCTTC. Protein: CASSEEYSTNEQFF.

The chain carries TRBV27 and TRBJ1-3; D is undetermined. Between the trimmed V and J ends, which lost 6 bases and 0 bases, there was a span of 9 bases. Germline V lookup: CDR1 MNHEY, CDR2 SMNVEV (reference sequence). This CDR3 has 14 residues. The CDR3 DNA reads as TGTGCCAGCAGACCCGGGTTCTCTGGAAACACCATATATTTT. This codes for CASRPGFSGNTIYF.

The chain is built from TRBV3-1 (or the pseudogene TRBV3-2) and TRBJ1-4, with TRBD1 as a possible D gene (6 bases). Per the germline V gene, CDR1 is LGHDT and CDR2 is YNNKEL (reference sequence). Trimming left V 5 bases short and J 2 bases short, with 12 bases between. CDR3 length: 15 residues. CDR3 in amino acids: CASSLGGQTNEKLFF. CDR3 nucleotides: TGTGCCAGCAGCTTAGGTGGACAGACTAATGAAAAACTGTTTTTT.

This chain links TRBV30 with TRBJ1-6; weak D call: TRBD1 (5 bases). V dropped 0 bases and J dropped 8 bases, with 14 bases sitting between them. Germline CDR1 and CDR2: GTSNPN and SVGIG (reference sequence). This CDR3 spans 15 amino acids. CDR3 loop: CAWSVAAGTYSPLHF. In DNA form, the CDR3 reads TGTGCCTGGAGTGTTGCTGCGGGGACCTATTCACCCCTCCACTTT.

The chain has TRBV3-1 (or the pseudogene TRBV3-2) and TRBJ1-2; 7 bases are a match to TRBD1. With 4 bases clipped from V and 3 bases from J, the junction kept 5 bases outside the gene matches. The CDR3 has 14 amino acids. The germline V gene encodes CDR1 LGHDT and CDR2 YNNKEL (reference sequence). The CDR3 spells CASSLQGFDYGYTF. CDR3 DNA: TGTGCCAGCAGCCTACAGGGGTTTGACTATGGCTACACCTTC.

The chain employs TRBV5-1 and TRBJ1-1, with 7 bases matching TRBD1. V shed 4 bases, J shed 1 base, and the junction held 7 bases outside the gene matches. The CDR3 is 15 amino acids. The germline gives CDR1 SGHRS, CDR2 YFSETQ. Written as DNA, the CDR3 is TGCGCCAGCAGCCCCGGACAGGTTAAGAACACTGAAGCTTTCTTT. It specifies CASSPGQVKNTEAFF.

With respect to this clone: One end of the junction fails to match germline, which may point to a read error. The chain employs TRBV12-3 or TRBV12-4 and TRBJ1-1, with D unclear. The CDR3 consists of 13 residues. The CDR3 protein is CASSLDKRTEAFF. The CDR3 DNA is TGTGCCAGCAGCTTAGACAAGCGGACTGAAGCTTTCTTT.

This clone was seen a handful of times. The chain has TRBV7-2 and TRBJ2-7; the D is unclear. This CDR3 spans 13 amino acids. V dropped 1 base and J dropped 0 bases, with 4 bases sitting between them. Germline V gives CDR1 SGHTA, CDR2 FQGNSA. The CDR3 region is CASSLDFSYEQYF. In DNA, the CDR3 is TGTGCCAGCAGCTTAGACTTCTCCTACGAGCAGTACTTC.

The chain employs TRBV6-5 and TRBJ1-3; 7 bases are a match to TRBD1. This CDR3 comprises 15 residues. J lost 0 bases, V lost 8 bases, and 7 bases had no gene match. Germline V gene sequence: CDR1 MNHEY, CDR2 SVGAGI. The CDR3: CASGRGPSSGNTIYF. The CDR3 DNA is TGTGCCAGCGGAAGGGGGCCTAGCTCTGGAAACACCATATATTTT.

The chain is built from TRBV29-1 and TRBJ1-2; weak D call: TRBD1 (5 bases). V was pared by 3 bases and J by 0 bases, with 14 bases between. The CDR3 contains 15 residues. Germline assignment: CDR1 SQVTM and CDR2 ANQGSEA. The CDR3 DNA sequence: TGCAGCGTTGAGCAGGGCCCCGTAGCTAACTATGGCTACACCTTC. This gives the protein CSVEQGPVANYGYTF.

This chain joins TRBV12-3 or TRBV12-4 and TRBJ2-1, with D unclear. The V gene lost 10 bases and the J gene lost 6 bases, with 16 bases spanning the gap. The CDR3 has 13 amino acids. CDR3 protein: CAITASGFNEQFF. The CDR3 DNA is TGTGCCATAACAGCATCAGGTTTCAATGAGCAGTTCTTC.

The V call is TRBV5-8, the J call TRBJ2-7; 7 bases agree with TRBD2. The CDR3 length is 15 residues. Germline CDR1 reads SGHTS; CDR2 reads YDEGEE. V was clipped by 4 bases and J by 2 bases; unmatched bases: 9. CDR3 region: CASSLGGGGAYEQYF. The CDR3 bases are TGTGCCAGCAGCCTGGGTGGTGGGGGGGCCTACGAGCAGTACTTC.

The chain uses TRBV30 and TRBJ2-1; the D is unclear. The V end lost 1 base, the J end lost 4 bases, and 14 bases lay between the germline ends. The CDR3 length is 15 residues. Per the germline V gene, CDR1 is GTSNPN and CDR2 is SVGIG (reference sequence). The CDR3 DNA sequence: TGTGCCTGGAGTGGGGCTAACCTCTATTACAATGAGCAGTTCTTC. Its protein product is CAWSGANLYYNEQFF.

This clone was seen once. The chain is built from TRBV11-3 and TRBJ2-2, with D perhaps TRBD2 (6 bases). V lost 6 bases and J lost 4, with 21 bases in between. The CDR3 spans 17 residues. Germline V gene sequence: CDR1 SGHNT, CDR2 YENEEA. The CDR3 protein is CASSQGDGSGGTGELFF. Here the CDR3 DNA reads TGTGCCAGCAGTCAGGGTGACGGGAGTGGTGGCACCGGGGAGCTGTTTTTT.

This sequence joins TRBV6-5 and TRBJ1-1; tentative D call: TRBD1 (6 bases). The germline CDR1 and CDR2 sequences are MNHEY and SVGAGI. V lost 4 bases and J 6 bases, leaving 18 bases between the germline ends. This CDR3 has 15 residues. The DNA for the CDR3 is TGTGCCAGCAGTTTTCGGGGGGCTGTACTGTCTGAAGCTTTCTTT. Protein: CASSFRGAVLSEAFF.

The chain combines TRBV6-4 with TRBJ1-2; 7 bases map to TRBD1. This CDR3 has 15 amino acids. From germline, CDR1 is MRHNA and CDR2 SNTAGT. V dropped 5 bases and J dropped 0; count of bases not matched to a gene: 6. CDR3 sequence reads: CASSQTGAANYGYTF. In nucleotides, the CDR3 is TGTGCCAGCAGTCAAACAGGGGCAGCTAACTATGGCTACACCTTC.

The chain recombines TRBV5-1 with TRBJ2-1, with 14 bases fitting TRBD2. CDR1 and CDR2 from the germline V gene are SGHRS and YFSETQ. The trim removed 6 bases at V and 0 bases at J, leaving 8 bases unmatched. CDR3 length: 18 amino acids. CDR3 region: CASTPGLAGASSYNEQFF. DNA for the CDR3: TGCGCCAGCACCCCGGGACTAGCGGGGGCAAGCTCCTACAATGAGCAGTTCTTC.

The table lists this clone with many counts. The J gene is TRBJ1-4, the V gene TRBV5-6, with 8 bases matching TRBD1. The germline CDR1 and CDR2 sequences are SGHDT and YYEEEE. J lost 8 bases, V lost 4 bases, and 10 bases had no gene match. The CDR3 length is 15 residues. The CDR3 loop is CASSVPAGGAEKLFF. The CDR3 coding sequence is TGTGCCAGCAGCGTCCCTGCAGGGGGCGCGGAAAAACTGTTTTTT.